The T cell receptor (beta chain) described here comes from a study of blood T cell repertoires in COVID-19. Across the whole study: COVID-19 samples, acute and convalescent, were from the United States, Italy and Spain. Sources were T cells, B-cell-depleted T cells, or PBMCs; the material itself was cDNA or gDNA.

In the authors' methods: Nucleated cell counts were estimated from reference gene primer amplification. Assay used: immunoSEQ multiplex PCR; TCRdb lists only in-frame clones, some missing. The DNA gave D and trimming, while V, J and clone size come from that table. The sample consists of just over 250,000 clones, over 70% of them appearing once. A Seattle source enrolled patients during active infection and followed them longitudinally. This clone was recorded only once. The CDR3 covers 12 residues. Trimming cost V 4 bases and J 7 bases; bases outside gene matches: 4. Germline CDR1 is SQVTM and CDR2 is ANQGSEA.

The material sequenced was peripheral blood. The sequence was collected from a woman in her 70s with COVID-19, enrolled during active disease. V and J are TRBV29-1 and TRBJ2-1; 7 bases are a match to TRBD2. CDR3 bases: TGCAGCGTTGGTAGCGGGCCTAATGAGCAGTTCTTC. Protein sequence: CSVGSGPNEQFF.